These T cell receptor beta chains were read from a single sample in a study. One entry per CDR3 protein, called by TCRdb with MiXCR from the 5' RACE reads. The sample records some 260 distinct CDR3 sequences, 12% to 15% being singletons. Specimen: gluten tetramer+ CD4+ T cells from blood, collected while untreated, on a gluten-free diet, or during gluten challenge (not recorded which). These receptor sequences come from a female donor with celiac disease. Both conserved end residues are part of each CDR3. The order of the fields is clone size, V gene, J gene, D gene, CDR3 protein, CDR3 DNA. A D gene is named only where the DNA matches it firmly. A row's size may be missing; if present it is once, few, many or a size class.

clone_size: large; v_call: TRBV11-2; j_call: TRBJ2-7; d_call: TRBD1; cdr3_aa: CASRTRGQASYEQYF; cdr3_nt: TGTGCCAGCAGGACAAGGGGGCAGGCCTCCTACGAGCAGTACTTC
clone_size: large; v_call: TRBV7-2; j_call: TRBJ2-1; d_call: NA; cdr3_aa: CASSTRLAGGHEQFF; cdr3_nt: TGTGCCAGCAGCACCCGACTAGCAGGGGGACATGAGCAGTTCTTC
clone_size: NA; v_call: TRBV9; j_call: TRBJ2-5; d_call: TRBD1; cdr3_aa: CASSQRQGTPGQETQYF; cdr3_nt: TGTGCCAGCAGCCAAAGACAGGGCACCCCCGGCCAAGAGACCCAGTACTTC
clone_size: large; v_call: TRBV6-1; j_call: TRBJ2-5; d_call: NA; cdr3_aa: CASSEAVYGTDAQETQYF; cdr3_nt: TGTGCCAGCAGTGAAGCGGTATATGGGACGGACGCCCAAGAGACCCAGTACTTC
clone_size: large; v_call: TRBV19; j_call: TRBJ2-3; d_call: TRBD2; cdr3_aa: CASRLALGTDTQYF; cdr3_nt: TGTGCCAGCCGACTAGCGCTAGGCACAGATACGCAGTATTTT
clone_size: hyperexpanded; v_call: TRBV11-2; j_call: TRBJ2-7; d_call: TRBD1; cdr3_aa: CASRSRGTASYEQYF; cdr3_nt: TGTGCCAGCCGTTCGAGAGGGACAGCCTCCTACGAGCAGTACTTC
clone_size: large; v_call: TRBV20-1; j_call: TRBJ2-1; d_call: TRBD2; cdr3_aa: CSARAPRTSGIDFRNEQFF; cdr3_nt: TGCAGTGCTAGAGCTCCACGGACTAGCGGGATTGACTTTAGGAATGAGCAGTTCTTC
clone_size: medium-sized; v_call: TRBV7-8; j_call: TRBJ2-3; d_call: TRBD2; cdr3_aa: CASSQRGLAGGIKSDTQYF; cdr3_nt: TGTGCCAGCAGCCAAAGGGGACTAGCGGGAGGAATTAAATCAGATACGCAGTATTTT
clone_size: NA; v_call: TRBV7-3; j_call: TRBJ2-3; d_call: NA; cdr3_aa: CASSLRSTNTKYF; cdr3_nt: TGTGCCAGCAGCTTACGGAGCACAAATACGAAGTATTTT
clone_size: medium-sized; v_call: TRBV5-6; j_call: TRBJ2-1; d_call: NA; cdr3_aa: CASSLAGQTNPFF; cdr3_nt: TGTGCCAGCAGCTTGGCCGGACAGACAAATCCGTTCTTC
clone_size: large; v_call: TRBV7-2; j_call: TRBJ1-1; d_call: TRBD1; cdr3_aa: CASSYWGQGDTEAFF; cdr3_nt: TGTGCCAGCAGCTATTGGGGACAGGGGGACACTGAAGCTTTCTTT
clone_size: large; v_call: TRBV9; j_call: TRBJ1-1; d_call: NA; cdr3_aa: CASSVSMVSAEAFF; cdr3_nt: TGTGCCAGCAGCGTAAGCATGGTATCGGCTGAAGCTTTCTTT
clone_size: large; v_call: TRBV7-2; j_call: TRBJ2-4; d_call: TRBD2; cdr3_aa: CASSLRAGDGNIQYF; cdr3_nt: TGTGCCAGCAGCTTAAGAGCGGGGGATGGAAACATTCAGTACTTC
clone_size: large; v_call: TRBV7-2; j_call: TRBJ2-2; d_call: TRBD1; cdr3_aa: CASSAYGQGAGELFF; cdr3_nt: TGTGCCAGCAGCGCATATGGACAGGGGGCCGGGGAGCTGTTTTTT
clone_size: NA; v_call: TRBV7-2; j_call: TRBJ1-5; d_call: NA; cdr3_aa: CVSNLRFTDTQHF; cdr3_nt: TGTGTCAGCAACTTAAGGTTCACAGATACGCAGCATTTT
clone_size: many; v_call: TRBV19; j_call: TRBJ1-2; d_call: NA; cdr3_aa: CASSNRAGSGYTF; cdr3_nt: TGTGCCAGTAGTAATCGGGCAGGGAGTGGCTACACCTTC
clone_size: medium-sized; v_call: TRBV7-2; j_call: TRBJ2-3; d_call: NA; cdr3_aa: CASSVRYTDTQYF; cdr3_nt: TGTGCCAGCAGCGTGCGGTACACAGATACGCAGTATTTT
clone_size: NA; v_call: TRBV20-1; j_call: TRBJ2-7; d_call: TRBD1; cdr3_aa: CSAGKQGAVYEQYF; cdr3_nt: TGCAGTGCCGGTAAACAGGGGGCTGTCTACGAGCAGTACTTC
clone_size: large; v_call: TRBV5-6; j_call: TRBJ2-5; d_call: NA; cdr3_aa: CASGLGPPIGGETQYF; cdr3_nt: TGTGCCAGCGGCCTCGGGCCCCCTATCGGAGGGGAGACCCAGTACTTC
clone_size: large; v_call: TRBV7-2; j_call: TRBJ2-7; d_call: TRBD2; cdr3_aa: CASSIRLAGGHEQYF; cdr3_nt: TGTGCCAGCAGCATACGACTAGCGGGAGGGCACGAGCAGTACTTC
clone_size: large; v_call: TRBV7-3; j_call: TRBJ2-3; d_call: TRBD2; cdr3_aa: CASSLWGGRAGDTQYF; cdr3_nt: TGTGCCAGCAGCTTATGGGGCGGGAGGGCCGGCGATACGCAGTATTTT
clone_size: hyperexpanded; v_call: TRBV20-1; j_call: TRBJ2-3; d_call: NA; cdr3_aa: CSASRSWESDTQYF; cdr3_nt: TGCAGTGCTAGCCGATCGTGGGAGTCAGATACGCAGTATTTT
clone_size: few; v_call: TRBV5-5; j_call: TRBJ2-7; d_call: NA; cdr3_aa: CASSRLFGAGLDEQYF; cdr3_nt: TGTGCCAGCAGCCGCCTTTTCGGGGCGGGTCTGGACGAGCAGTACTTC
clone_size: medium-sized; v_call: TRBV7-3; j_call: TRBJ1-6; d_call: NA; cdr3_aa: CASSLTGFDSPLHF; cdr3_nt: TGTGCCAGCAGCCTCACAGGGTTCGATTCACCCCTCCACTTT
clone_size: many; v_call: TRBV5-4; j_call: TRBJ1-2; d_call: TRBD1; cdr3_aa: CASSLAGGASYGYTF; cdr3_nt: TGTGCCAGCAGCTTGGCAGGGGGCGCGAGCTATGGCTACACCTTC
clone_size: large; v_call: TRBV7-3; j_call: TRBJ2-7; d_call: NA; cdr3_aa: CASSLRGGGNHEQYF; cdr3_nt: TGTGCCAGCAGCTTAAGGGGTGGGGGGAACCACGAGCAGTACTTC
clone_size: medium-sized; v_call: TRBV7-2; j_call: TRBJ1-6; d_call: NA; cdr3_aa: CASSLASHLYNSPLHF; cdr3_nt: TGTGCCAGCAGCTTAGCCAGCCACCTCTATAATTCACCCCTCCACTTT
clone_size: few; v_call: TRBV7-7; j_call: TRBJ2-3; d_call: TRBD2; cdr3_aa: CASSMLAGGDTQYF; cdr3_nt: TGTGCCAGCAGCATGCTAGCGGGAGGGGATACGCAGTATTTT
clone_size: large; v_call: TRBV7-2; j_call: TRBJ2-7; d_call: TRBD1; cdr3_aa: CASSLRTGDSHEQYF; cdr3_nt: TGTGCCAGCAGCTTAAGGACAGGGGATTCCCACGAGCAGTACTTC
clone_size: NA; v_call: TRBV6-2/TRBV6-3; j_call: TRBJ1-3; d_call: NA; cdr3_aa: CASSYNGFGTVDF; cdr3_nt: TGTGCCAGCAGTTACAACGGGTTCGGAACGGTCGATTTT
clone_size: large; v_call: TRBV5-6; j_call: TRBJ2-1; d_call: NA; cdr3_aa: CASSLVPLLDGNEQFF; cdr3_nt: TGTGCCAGCAGCTTGGTCCCCCTGCTAGATGGCAATGAGCAGTTCTTC
clone_size: medium-sized; v_call: TRBV29-1; j_call: TRBJ1-5; d_call: NA; cdr3_aa: CSVARAWDQPQHF; cdr3_nt: TGCAGCGTCGCACGGGCTTGGGATCAGCCCCAGCATTTT
clone_size: medium-sized; v_call: TRBV7-6; j_call: TRBJ2-3; d_call: TRBD2; cdr3_aa: CASSFSPSLAYDTDTQYF; cdr3_nt: TGTGCCAGCAGCTTCTCCCCCTCACTAGCGTATGACACAGATACGCAGTATTTT
clone_size: large; v_call: TRBV7-2; j_call: TRBJ2-3; d_call: NA; cdr3_aa: CASSWRSGSTDTQYF; cdr3_nt: TGTGCCAGCAGCTGGCGCTCGGGGAGCACAGATACGCAGTATTTT
clone_size: large; v_call: TRBV5-6; j_call: TRBJ2-1; d_call: NA; cdr3_aa: CASSPGKGYYNEQFF; cdr3_nt: TGTGCCAGCAGCCCTGGGAAGGGTTACTACAATGAGCAGTTCTTC
clone_size: large; v_call: TRBV7-3; j_call: TRBJ2-3; d_call: NA; cdr3_aa: CASSIRGFGTDTQYF; cdr3_nt: TGTGCCAGCAGCATCAGGGGATTCGGCACAGATACGCAGTATTTT
clone_size: medium-sized; v_call: TRBV4-2; j_call: TRBJ1-2; d_call: TRBD1; cdr3_aa: CASSLGQGVGGYTF; cdr3_nt: TGTGCCAGCAGCCTCGGGCAGGGGGTCGGTGGCTACACCTTC
clone_size: medium-sized; v_call: TRBV20-1; j_call: TRBJ2-7; d_call: TRBD1; cdr3_aa: CSASPGQAYEQYF; cdr3_nt: TGCAGTGCTAGTCCGGGACAGGCCTACGAGCAGTACTTC
clone_size: medium-sized; v_call: TRBV24-1; j_call: TRBJ1-5; d_call: NA; cdr3_aa: CATSDPLGREPQHF; cdr3_nt: TGTGCCACCAGTGACCCATTGGGTCGTGAGCCCCAGCATTTT
clone_size: NA; v_call: TRBV21-1; j_call: TRBJ2-7; d_call: NA; cdr3_aa: CASSKRGVLYEQYF; cdr3_nt: TGTGCCAGCAGCAAAAGAGGAGTCCTCTACGAGCAGTACTTC